This entry is about one T cell receptor (beta chain). Only in-frame clones appear in the TCRdb table, and some are missing; sequencing was by immunoSEQ multiplex PCR. The table shows about 330,000 clones, with more than 75% occurring only once. This entry is derived from a study of blood T cell repertoires in COVID-19. The CDR3 totals 16 residues. Deletions cut 0 bases from V and 5 bases from J, with 16 bases between. Germline V gene sequence: CDR1 LGHDT, CDR2 YNNKEL (reference sequence). The chain combines TRBV3-1 (or the pseudogene TRBV3-2) with TRBJ1-1; D unresolved. The clonotype was recovered from a woman aged 45-60 years with active or convalescent COVID-19. Sample: peripheral blood. The CDR3 DNA is TGTGCCAGCAGCCAAGATCGTGGTGGGAGTCGGACTGAAGCTTTCTTT. This gives the protein CASSQDRGGSRTEAFF.